These T cell receptor beta chains were read from a single sample in a study of blood T cell repertoires in COVID-19. Repertoires were generated with immunoSEQ multiplex PCR, while TCRdb's copy carries only in-frame clones and drops some. The table records 68,000 or so clones, roughly 80% of them present only once. The sample taken for sequencing was peripheral blood. These receptors were taken from a human donor in a cohort sampled during active COVID-19. Both conserved end residues are part of each CDR3. D genes are given only for firm matches. Clone sizes are given selectively: once, few, many, or a class where the clone is expanded.

v_gene	d_gene	abundance	j_gene	CDR3aa	CDR3nt
TRBV20-1	.	.	TRBJ2-2	CSASLGTRTKAKNTGELFF	TGCAGTGCTAGTTTGGGGACTCGGACGAAGGCAAAGAACACCGGGGAGCTGTTTTTT
TRBV6-2/TRBV6-3	TRBD2	.	TRBJ2-5	CASSPGTSVKTQYF	TGTGCCAGCAGTCCCGGGACTAGCGTCAAGACCCAGTACTTC
TRBV5-4	TRBD2	.	TRBJ2-1	CASSSWRGGRVPFF	TGTGCCAGCAGCTCCTGGCGGGGGGGCCGGGTGCCGTTCTTC
TRBV2	.	.	TRBJ2-3	CASILNGFTDTQYF	TGTGCCAGCATACTAAACGGCTTCACAGATACGCAGTATTTT
TRBV14	.	.	TRBJ2-2	CASSQLRRGRTGELFF	TGTGCCAGCAGCCAATTAAGGAGGGGGCGGACCGGGGAGCTGTTTTTT
TRBV5-6	.	.	TRBJ1-5	CASSLGTGDYSNQPQHF	TGTGCCAGCAGCTTAGGCACCGGCGACTATAGCAATCAGCCCCAGCATTTT
TRBV11-2	.	.	TRBJ1-1	CASSPNAGRTEAFF	TGTGCCAGCAGTCCTAACGCGGGTAGGACTGAAGCTTTCTTT
TRBV27	TRBD2	.	TRBJ2-1	CASSIAGRVYNEQFF	TGTGCCAGCAGTATAGCGGGACGGGTATACAATGAGCAGTTCTTC
TRBV19	TRBD2	.	TRBJ2-1	CASSILREGNEQFF	TGTGCCAGTAGTATATTACGGGAGGGGAATGAGCAGTTCTTC
TRBV3-1/TRBV3-2	.	.	TRBJ2-3	CASSQSRFGTDTQYF	TGTGCCAGCAGCCAAAGTAGATTCGGCACAGATACGCAGTATTTT
TRBV18	TRBD1	.	TRBJ2-3	CASSSGQSARRSTQYF	TGTGCCAGCTCGTCGGGACAGAGTGCGAGACGAAGTACGCAGTATTTT
TRBV5-6	TRBD1	.	TRBJ2-4	CASSLEDRGDGNIQYF	TGTGCCAGCAGCTTGGAGGACAGGGGTGATGGAAACATTCAGTACTTC
TRBV6-2/TRBV6-3	TRBD2	.	TRBJ2-3	CASSPGGDTQYF	TGTGCCAGCAGTCCGGGGGGTGATACGCAGTATTTT
TRBV5-6	TRBD1	.	TRBJ1-2	CASSPGTAYGYTF	TGTGCCAGCAGCCCCGGGACAGCGTATGGCTACACCTTC
TRBV29-1	.	.	TRBJ2-5	CSTSDGETQYF	TGCAGCACCAGTGACGGGGAGACCCAGTACTTC
TRBV28	.	once	TRBJ1-5	CASSLPRAHVFQPQHF	TGTGCCAGCAGTTTGCCCAGGGCGCATGTTTTCCAGCCCCAGCATTTT
TRBV27	.	.	TRBJ1-6	CASKDSRNSPLHF	TGTGCCAGCAAAGACAGCCGGAATTCACCCCTCCACTTT
TRBV7-9	TRBD1	.	TRBJ1-1	CASSPMEGGYTEAFF	TGTGCCAGCAGCCCCATGGAAGGGGGCTACACTGAAGCTTTCTTT
TRBV19	TRBD1	.	TRBJ2-1	CASSWDRENEQFF	TGTGCCAGTAGTTGGGACAGGGAAAATGAGCAGTTCTTC
TRBV19	TRBD1	.	TRBJ1-5	CASWGQGSRNQPQHF	TGTGCCAGTTGGGGACAGGGGTCTCGAAATCAGCCCCAGCATTTT
TRBV5-1	.	.	TRBJ2-5	CASSNEGPQETQYF	TGCGCCAGCAGCAACGAGGGCCCTCAAGAGACCCAGTACTTC
TRBV4-1	.	.	TRBJ2-7	CASSQGSGPYEQYF	TGCGCCAGCAGCCAAGGATCAGGCCCCTACGAGCAGTACTTC
TRBV23-1	.	.	TRBJ2-7	CASSLPGPPDEQYF	TGCGCCAGCAGTCTTCCAGGCCCCCCGGACGAGCAGTACTTC
TRBV18	.	.	TRBJ1-3	CASSPRMRVASGNTIYF	TGTGCCAGCTCACCACGAATGAGAGTCGCCTCTGGAAACACCATATATTTT
TRBV30	.	.	TRBJ1-3	CAWSVRGLGGNTIYF	TGTGCCTGGAGTGTACGAGGGCTCGGCGGAAACACCATATATTTT